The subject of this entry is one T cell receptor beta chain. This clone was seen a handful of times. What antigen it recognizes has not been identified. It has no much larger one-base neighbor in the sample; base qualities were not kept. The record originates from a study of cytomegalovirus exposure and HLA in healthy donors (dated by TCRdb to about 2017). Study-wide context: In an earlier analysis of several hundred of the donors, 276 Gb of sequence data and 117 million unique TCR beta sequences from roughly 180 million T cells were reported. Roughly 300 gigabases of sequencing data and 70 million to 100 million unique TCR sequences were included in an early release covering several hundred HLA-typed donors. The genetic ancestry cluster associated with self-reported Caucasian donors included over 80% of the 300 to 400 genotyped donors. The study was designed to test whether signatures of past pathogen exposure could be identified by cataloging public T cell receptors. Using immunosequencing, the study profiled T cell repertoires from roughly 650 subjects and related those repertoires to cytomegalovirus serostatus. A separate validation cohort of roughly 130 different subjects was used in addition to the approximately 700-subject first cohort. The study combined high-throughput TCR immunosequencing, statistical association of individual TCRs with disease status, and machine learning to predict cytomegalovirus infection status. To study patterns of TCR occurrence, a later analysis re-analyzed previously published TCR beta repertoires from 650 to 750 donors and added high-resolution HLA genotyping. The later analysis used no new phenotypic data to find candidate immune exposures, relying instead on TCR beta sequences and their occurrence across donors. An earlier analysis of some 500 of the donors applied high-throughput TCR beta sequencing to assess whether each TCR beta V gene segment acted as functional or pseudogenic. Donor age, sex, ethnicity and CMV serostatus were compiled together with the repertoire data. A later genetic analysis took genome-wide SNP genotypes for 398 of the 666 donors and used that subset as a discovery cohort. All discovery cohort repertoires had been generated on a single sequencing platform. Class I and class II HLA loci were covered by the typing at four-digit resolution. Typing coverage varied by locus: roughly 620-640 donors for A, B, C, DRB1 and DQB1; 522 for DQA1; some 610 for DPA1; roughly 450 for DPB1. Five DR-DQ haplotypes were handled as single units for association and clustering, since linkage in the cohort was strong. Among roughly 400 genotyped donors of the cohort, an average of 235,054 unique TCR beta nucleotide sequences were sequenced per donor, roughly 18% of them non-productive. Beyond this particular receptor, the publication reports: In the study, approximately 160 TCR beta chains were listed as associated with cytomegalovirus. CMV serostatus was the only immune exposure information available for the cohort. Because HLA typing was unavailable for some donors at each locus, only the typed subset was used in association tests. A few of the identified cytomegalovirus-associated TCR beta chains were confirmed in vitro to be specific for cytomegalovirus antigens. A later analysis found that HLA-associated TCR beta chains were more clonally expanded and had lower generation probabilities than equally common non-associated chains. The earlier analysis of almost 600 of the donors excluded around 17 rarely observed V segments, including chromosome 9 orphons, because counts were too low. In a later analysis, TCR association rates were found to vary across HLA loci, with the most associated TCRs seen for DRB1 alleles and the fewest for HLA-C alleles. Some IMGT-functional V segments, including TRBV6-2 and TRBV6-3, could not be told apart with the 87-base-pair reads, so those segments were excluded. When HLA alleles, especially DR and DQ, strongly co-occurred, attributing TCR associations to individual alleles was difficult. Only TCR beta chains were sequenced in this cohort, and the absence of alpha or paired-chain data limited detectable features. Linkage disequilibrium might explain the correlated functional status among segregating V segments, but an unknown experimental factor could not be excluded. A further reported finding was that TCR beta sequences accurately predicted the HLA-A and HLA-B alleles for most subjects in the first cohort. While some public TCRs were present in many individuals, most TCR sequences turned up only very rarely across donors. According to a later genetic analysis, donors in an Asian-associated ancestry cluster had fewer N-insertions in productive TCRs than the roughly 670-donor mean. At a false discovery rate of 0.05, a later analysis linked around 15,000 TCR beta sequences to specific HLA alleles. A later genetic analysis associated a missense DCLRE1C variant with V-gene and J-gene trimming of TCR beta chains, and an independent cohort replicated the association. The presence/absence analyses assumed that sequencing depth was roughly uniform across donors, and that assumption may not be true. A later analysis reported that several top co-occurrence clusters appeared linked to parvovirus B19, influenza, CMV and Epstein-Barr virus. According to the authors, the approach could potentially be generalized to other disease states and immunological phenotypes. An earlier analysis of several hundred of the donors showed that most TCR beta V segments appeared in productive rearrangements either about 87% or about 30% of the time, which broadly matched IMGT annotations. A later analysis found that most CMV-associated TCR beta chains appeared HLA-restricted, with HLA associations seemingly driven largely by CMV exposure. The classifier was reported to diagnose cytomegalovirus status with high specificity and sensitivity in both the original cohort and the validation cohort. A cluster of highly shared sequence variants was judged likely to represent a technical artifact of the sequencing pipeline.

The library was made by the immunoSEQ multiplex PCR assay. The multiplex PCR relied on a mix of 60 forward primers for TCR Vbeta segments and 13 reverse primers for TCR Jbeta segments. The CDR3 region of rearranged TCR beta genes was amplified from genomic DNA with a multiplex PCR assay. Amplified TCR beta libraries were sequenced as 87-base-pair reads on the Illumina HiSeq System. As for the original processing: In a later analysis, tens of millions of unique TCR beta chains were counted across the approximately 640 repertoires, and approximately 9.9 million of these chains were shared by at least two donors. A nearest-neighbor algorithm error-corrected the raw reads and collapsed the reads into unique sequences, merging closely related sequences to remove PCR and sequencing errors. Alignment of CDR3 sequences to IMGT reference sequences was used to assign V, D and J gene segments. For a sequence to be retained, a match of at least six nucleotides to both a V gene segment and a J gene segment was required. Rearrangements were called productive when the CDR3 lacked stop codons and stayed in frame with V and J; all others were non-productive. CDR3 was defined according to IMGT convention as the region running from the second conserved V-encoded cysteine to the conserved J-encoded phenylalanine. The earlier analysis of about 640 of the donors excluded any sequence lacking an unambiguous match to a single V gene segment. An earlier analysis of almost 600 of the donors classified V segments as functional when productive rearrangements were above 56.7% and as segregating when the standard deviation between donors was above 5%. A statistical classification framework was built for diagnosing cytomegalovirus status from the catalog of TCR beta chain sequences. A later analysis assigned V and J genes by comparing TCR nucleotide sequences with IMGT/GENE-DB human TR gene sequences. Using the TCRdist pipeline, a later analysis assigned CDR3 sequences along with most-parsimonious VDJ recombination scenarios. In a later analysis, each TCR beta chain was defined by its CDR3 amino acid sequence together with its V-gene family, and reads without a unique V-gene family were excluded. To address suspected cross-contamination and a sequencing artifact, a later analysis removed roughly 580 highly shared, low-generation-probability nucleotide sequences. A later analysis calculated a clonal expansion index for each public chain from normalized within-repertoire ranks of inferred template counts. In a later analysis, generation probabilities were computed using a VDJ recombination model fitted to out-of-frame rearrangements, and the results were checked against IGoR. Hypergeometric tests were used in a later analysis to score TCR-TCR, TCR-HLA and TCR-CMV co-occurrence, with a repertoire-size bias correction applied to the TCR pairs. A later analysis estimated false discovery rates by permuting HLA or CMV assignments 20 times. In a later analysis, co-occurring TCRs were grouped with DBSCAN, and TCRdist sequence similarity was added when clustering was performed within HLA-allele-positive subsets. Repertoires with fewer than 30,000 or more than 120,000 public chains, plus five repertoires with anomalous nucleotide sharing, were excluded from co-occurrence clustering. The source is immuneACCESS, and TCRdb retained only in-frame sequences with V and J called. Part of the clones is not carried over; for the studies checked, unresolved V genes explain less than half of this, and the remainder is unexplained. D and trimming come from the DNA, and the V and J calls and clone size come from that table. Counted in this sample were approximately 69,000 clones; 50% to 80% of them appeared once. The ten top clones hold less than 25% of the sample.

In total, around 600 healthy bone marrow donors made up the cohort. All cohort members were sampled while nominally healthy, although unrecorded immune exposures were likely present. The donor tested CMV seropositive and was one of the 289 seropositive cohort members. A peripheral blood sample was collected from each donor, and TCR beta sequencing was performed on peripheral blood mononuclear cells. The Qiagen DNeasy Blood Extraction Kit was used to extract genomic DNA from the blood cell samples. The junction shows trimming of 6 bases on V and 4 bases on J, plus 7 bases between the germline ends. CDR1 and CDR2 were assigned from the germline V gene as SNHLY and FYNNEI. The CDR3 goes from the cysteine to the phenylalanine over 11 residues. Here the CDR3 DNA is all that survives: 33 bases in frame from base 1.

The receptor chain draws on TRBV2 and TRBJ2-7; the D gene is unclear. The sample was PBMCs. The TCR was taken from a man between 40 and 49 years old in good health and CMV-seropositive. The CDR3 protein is CASRIGYEQYF. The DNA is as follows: TGTGCCAGCAGGATCGGGTACGAGCAGTACTTC.